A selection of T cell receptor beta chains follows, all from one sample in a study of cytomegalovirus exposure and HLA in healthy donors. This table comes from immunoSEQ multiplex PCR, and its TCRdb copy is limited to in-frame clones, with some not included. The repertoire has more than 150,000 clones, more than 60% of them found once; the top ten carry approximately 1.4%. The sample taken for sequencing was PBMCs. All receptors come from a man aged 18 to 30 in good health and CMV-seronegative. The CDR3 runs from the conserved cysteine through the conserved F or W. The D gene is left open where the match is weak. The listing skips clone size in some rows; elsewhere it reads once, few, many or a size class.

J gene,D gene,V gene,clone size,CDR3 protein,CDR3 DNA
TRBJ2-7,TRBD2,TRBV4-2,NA,CASSQDLVGGVYEQYF,TGTGCCAGCAGCCAAGATTTGGTGGGGGGGGTCTACGAGCAGTACTTC
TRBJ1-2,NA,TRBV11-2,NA,CASSPSRANYGYTF,TGTGCCAGCAGCCCGTCCCGGGCTAACTATGGCTACACCTTC
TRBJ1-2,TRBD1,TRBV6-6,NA,CASSYAKQGLVYGYTF,TGTGCCAGCAGTTACGCTAAACAGGGGCTCGTCTATGGCTACACCTTC
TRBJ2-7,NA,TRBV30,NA,CAWSAHLPRSGAPEQYF,TGTGCCTGGAGTGCCCACCTCCCGAGGAGTGGGGCGCCCGAGCAGTACTTC
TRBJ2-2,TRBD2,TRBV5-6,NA,CASSFLAGDTGELFF,TGTGCCAGCAGCTTTCTGGCGGGGGACACCGGGGAGCTGTTTTTT
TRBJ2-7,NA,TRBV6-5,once,CASSYSWGLYEQYF,TGTGCCAGCAGTTACTCCTGGGGACTCTACGAGCAGTACTTC
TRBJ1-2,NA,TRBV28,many,CASSPDSLGYGYTF,TGTGCCAGCAGTCCAGACTCCCTAGGATACGGCTACACCTTC
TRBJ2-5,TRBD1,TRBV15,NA,CATSRPNRGLQETQYF,TGTGCCACCAGCAGACCTAACAGGGGGCTTCAAGAGACCCAGTACTTC
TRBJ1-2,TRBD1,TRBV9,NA,CASSATQGQANYGYTF,TGTGCCAGCAGCGCAACCCAGGGACAGGCTAACTATGGCTACACCTTC
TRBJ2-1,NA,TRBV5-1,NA,CASRPEGASYNEQFF,TGCGCCAGTAGACCGGAGGGGGCGTCCTACAATGAGCAGTTCTTC
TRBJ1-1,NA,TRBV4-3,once,CASSFDGSGAFF,TGCGCCAGCAGCTTCGACGGGTCGGGGGCTTTCTTT
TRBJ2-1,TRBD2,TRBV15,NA,CATSRDSVGSGGRRKFF,TGTGCCACCAGCAGAGATTCCGTAGGCAGCGGGGGGAGGAGGAAGTTCTTC
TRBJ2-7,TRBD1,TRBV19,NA,CASSPDADRGRWQYF,TGTGCCAGTAGCCCGGACGCTGACAGGGGGAGATGGCAGTACTTC
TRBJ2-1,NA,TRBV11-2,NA,CASRGPDLKRGTYNEQFF,TGTGCCAGCAGGGGGCCTGACCTAAAACGTGGGACCTACAATGAGCAGTTCTTC
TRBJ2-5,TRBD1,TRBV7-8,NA,CASSLYGQGGETQYF,TGTGCCAGCAGCTTATACGGACAGGGAGGAGAGACCCAGTACTTC
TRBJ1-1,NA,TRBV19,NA,CASMSSGEGYTEAFF,TGTGCCAGTATGTCCAGTGGGGAGGGTTACACTGAAGCTTTCTTT
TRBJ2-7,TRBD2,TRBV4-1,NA,CASSQGLASGTYEQYF,TGCGCCAGCAGCCAAGGATTGGCTAGCGGGACCTACGAGCAGTACTTC
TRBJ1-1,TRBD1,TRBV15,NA,CATRQTGQVLPFATEAFF,TGTGCCACCAGACAGACGGGACAGGTGCTGCCTTTTGCCACTGAAGCTTTCTTT
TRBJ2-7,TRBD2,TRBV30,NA,CAWSVSSGRDEQYF,TGTGCCTGGAGTGTGTCCAGCGGGAGGGACGAGCAGTACTTC
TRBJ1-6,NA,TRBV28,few,CASSPQRGPLHF,TGTGCCAGCAGTCCTCAAAGGGGACCCCTCCACTTT
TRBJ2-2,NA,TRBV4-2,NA,CASSQEFGNTGELFF,TGTGCCAGCAGCCAAGAATTCGGGAACACCGGGGAGCTGTTTTTT
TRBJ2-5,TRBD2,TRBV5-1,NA,CASSRHPSGRAPEETQYF,TGCGCCAGCAGCCGCCACCCTAGCGGGAGGGCCCCCGAGGAGACCCAGTACTTC
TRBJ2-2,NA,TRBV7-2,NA,CASRPTQGSAGELFF,TGTGCCAGCAGGCCAACTCAGGGTTCGGCCGGGGAGCTGTTTTTT
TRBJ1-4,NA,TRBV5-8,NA,CASSLMRSVSNEKLFF,TGTGCCAGCAGCTTGATGCGGTCAGTTAGTAATGAAAAACTGTTTTTT
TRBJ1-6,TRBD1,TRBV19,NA,CASSIGRGGDSPLHF,TGTGCCAGTAGTATTGGGCGAGGGGGCGATTCACCCCTCCACTTT
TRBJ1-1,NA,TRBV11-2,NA,CASSLSAGHPEAFF,TGTGCCAGCAGCTTATCGGCGGGCCATCCTGAAGCTTTCTTT
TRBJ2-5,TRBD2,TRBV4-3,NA,CASSQGSGLAGVETQYF,TGCGCCAGCAGCCAAGGCTCGGGACTAGCGGGAGTTGAGACCCAGTACTTC
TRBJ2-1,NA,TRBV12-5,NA,CASGLVRGSGNEQFF,TGTGCTAGTGGTTTGGTAAGGGGGTCCGGGAATGAGCAGTTCTTC
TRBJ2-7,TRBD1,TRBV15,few,CATSRFTGTATYEQYF,TGTGCCACCAGCCGATTTACCGGGACAGCGACCTACGAGCAGTACTTC
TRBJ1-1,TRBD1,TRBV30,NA,CAWKRTGGNTEAFF,TGTGCCTGGAAGAGGACAGGGGGTAACACTGAAGCTTTCTTT
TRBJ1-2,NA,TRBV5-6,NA,CASSLPPDNRDRGYTF,TGTGCCAGCAGCTTGCCCCCGGACAACAGGGATCGGGGCTACACCTTC
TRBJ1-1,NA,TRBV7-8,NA,CASSSSGGNTEAFF,TGTGCCAGCAGCTCCTCGGGGGGGAACACTGAAGCTTTCTTT
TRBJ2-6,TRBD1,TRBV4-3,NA,CASSQVNRGPLGANVLTF,TGCGCCAGCAGCCAAGTGAACAGGGGGCCATTGGGGGCCAACGTCCTGACTTTC
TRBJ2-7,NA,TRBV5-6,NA,CASSLGDKTYEQYF,TGTGCCAGCAGCTTGGGAGACAAGACGTACGAGCAGTACTTC
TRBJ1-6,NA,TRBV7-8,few,CASSLLQGGSPLHF,TGTGCCAGCAGCTTATTACAGGGCGGTTCACCCCTCCACTTT
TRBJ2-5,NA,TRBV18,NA,CASSPAETQYF,TGTGCCAGCTCACCTGCGGAGACCCAGTACTTC
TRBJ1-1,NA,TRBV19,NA,CATQVGSSGTEAFF,TGTGCCACCCAGGTTGGTAGTTCTGGCACTGAAGCTTTCTTT